Sequencing of this T cell receptor beta chain was carried out in a study of OX40 agonist ivuxolimab in advanced cancers. As for the study more broadly: Ivuxolimab was a fully human IgG2 agonistic monoclonal antibody targeting the costimulatory receptor OX40 (CD134). The paper covers the monotherapy dose-escalation part of the phase I ivuxolimab trial, which included N of about 50 patients. Peripheral TCRbeta sequencing aimed to test whether ivuxolimab altered TCR sequence diversity and caused clonal T-cell expansion. Prior anti-PD-1, anti-PD-L1 or anti-CTLA-4 therapy was permitted, and checkpoint inhibitors had been received by more than 35% of dose-escalation patients. A male proportion of about 79% and a mean age of approximately 55 years, ranging from 23 to 79, were recorded for the dose-escalation cohort. Intravenous ivuxolimab was administered to patients every 2 weeks at six dose levels: 0.01, 0.1, 0.3, 1.5, 3 and 10 mg/kg. Of the roughly 52 patients in dose escalation, some 19 had hepatocellular carcinoma, some 15 had melanoma, 9 had renal cell carcinoma and 9 had head and neck cancer. Partial responses occurred in three dose-escalation patients, of whom one had hepatocellular carcinoma and two had cutaneous melanoma. The research as a whole found: At doses of 0.1 to 3.0 mg/kg, clonal expansion of both CD4+ and CD8+ blood T cells was observed from baseline to week 6. In partial responders in the 0.1-3.0 mg/kg groups, normalized peripheral clonal expansion was found to be among the lowest, especially among CD8+ T cells. After ivuxolimab, CD8+ T cells had more expanded clones than CD4+ T cells on average. Low levels of normalized T-cell clonal expansion were also shown by some nonresponding patients. Antigen specificity was not determined for the clonally expanded peripheral T cells.

Genomic DNA was isolated from the sorted cells so that the TCRbeta CDR3 region could be sequenced. TCRbeta CDR3 regions were sequenced using the immunoSEQ Assay. The source is immuneACCESS, and TCRdb retained only in-frame sequences with V and J called. Part of the clones is not carried over; for the studies checked, unresolved V genes explain less than half of this, and the remainder is unexplained. Recorded for this sample are 71,000 or so clones; more than 70% of them occurred a single time. In total, the top ten clones hold about 8.2% of the sample. The CDR3 runs 14 residues from the cysteine to the phenylalanine. Just the 42-base CDR3 DNA is kept, in frame starting at base 1. Relative to germline, V is missing 5 bases and J is missing 7 bases, with 8 bases of the junction outside any gene match. The germline V gene provides CDR1 ENHRY and CDR2 SYGVKD. The trial excluded patients who had a history of autoimmune disease or were on systemic immunosuppression. Peripheral blood for TCR sequencing was collected from all dose cohorts at baseline, on cycle 4 day 1, and on cycle 7 day 1. The samples were drawn from a first-in-human, open-label, multicenter phase I dose-escalation trial of ivuxolimab. Adults with locally advanced or metastatic head and neck squamous cell, hepatocellular, melanoma or renal cell carcinoma were enrolled in the trial. Before TCR sequencing, CD4+ T cells and CD8+ T cells were sorted from peripheral blood as separate populations.

Details on this clone: Its antigen remains unidentified. One base away there is no much larger clone; base qualities are not given.

The chain was built from TRBV10-3 and TRBJ2-5, and 9 junctional nucleotides match TRBD1. This TCR derives from an adult with an advanced solid tumor such as melanoma, head and neck, liver or kidney cancer. Sequenced material: CD4+ or CD8+ T cells sorted from blood, taken in a trial of the OX40 agonist ivuxolimab. The DNA reads as follows: TGTGCCATCAGTCCTTGGACAGGGGAGGGGACCCAGTACTTC. Translated, it gives CAISPWTGEGTQYF.